Below, one T cell receptor delta chain is given with its context. Its specificity is not known. Thymocytes were sorted as CD3+ TCRVdelta1+ TCRVdelta2- after alphabeta T cell depletion. Between roughly 98% and 99.6% of sorted thymocytes were Vdelta1+. The template was reverse-transcribed extracted RNA. CDR3 amplicons came from multiplex PCR with pooled V-gene forward and constant-region reverse primers. TCRdb called clones from the multiplex PCR reads again using CATT. The sample lists more than 50,000 delta-chain clones, around 15% seen once, with about 0.4% in the top ten. The sample comes from a study of Vδ1+ human thymocytes. Germline loops: CDR1 TSWWSYY, CDR2 QGS. The V end was cut by 2 bases, the J end by 0 bases, with 34 bases between. This CDR3 contains 23 residues. Findings of the study overall: Unlike peripheral blood Vdelta1+ controls, thymic delta-chain sequences included roughly 22% Vdelta2 and few Vdelta3. In the thymus, TRG and TRD repertoires looked highly polyclonal with Gaussian CDR3 lengths. Donors shared many TRG clonotypes but few TRD clonotypes.

The sample taken for sequencing was Vdelta1+ gamma-delta thymocytes from the thymus. Subset indicated: FACS-sorted CD3+ TCRalphabeta- TCRVdelta1+ TCRVdelta2- thymocytes. The TCR was taken from a girl less than two years old who had congenital heart surgery. The chain carries TRDV1 and TRDJ1, with D possibly being TRDD3 (6 bases). CDR3 nucleotides: TGTGCTCTTGGGGAAAAGGGAGATGCGGTCTGGGGACAAGCACTACAATACACCGATAAACTCATCTTT. This gives the protein CALGEKGDAVWGQALQYTDKLIF.